Many counts were recorded for the clone carrying this T cell receptor beta chain. This sample stems from a study of T-cell memory formation after mild COVID-19. Germline values: CDR1 MGHRA, CDR2 YSYEKL. With V trimmed by 1 base and J by 7 bases, 4 bases remained unmatched. The CDR3 totals 14 residues. Via MiXCR, TCRdb re-called the 5' RACE reads, giving one row per CDR3 protein. The table has approximately 60,000 distinct CDR3 sequences, over 7.5% seen once. The V call is TRBV4-1, the J call TRBJ2-3; 8 bases map to TRBD1. The material sequenced was PBMCs or a T cell subset sorted from them (not recorded which). This TCR was sampled from a man aged 18 to 30 who had mild COVID-19 (a few samples of this study predate the infection). Cell type and time point are not known. The DNA of the CDR3 is TGCGCCAGCAGCCAAGGTCAGGGGGCTTATACGCAGTATTTT. Protein product: CASSQGQGAYTQYF.